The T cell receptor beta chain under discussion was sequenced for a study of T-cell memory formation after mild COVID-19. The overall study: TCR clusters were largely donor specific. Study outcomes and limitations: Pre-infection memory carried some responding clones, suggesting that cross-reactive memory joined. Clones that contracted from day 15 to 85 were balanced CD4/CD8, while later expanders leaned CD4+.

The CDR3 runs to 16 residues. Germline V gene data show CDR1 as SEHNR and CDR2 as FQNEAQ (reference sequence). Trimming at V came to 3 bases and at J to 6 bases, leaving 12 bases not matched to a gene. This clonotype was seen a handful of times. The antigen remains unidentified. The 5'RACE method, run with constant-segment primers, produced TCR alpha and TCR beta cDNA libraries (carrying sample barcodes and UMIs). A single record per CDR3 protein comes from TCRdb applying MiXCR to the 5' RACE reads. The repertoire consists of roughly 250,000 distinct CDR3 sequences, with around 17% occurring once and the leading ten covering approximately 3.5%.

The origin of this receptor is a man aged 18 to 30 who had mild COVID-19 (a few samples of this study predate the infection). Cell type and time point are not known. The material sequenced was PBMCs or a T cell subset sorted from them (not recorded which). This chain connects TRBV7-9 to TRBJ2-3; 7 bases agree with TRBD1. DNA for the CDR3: TGTGCCAGCAGCTTTTGGGTACGACAGGGCTTTGATACGCAGTATTTT. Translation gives CASSFWVRQGFDTQYF.